The sequence of this TCR beta chain was determined in a study of control samples from healthy donors and cancer patients. This clone was recorded many times. This same CDR3 is encoded by further DNA sequences in the sample. Here immunoSEQ multiplex PCR was the method, and the copy in TCRdb shows in-frame clones only, minus some. Among fewer than 300,000 clones listed, 82% were seen once. V dropped 6 bases and J dropped 0; count of bases not matched to a gene: 2. Per the germline V gene, CDR1 is MNHEY and CDR2 is SVGAGI. The length of the CDR3 is 14 residues. The chain carries TRBV6-5 and TRBJ1-1; TRBD1 matches at 9 bases. What was sequenced was PBMCs. This TCR was sampled from a woman aged 60-75 years with lung cancer. The CDR3 is CASRGTGLNTEAFF. The DNA of the CDR3 is TGTGCCAGCAGGGGGACAGGGCTGAACACTGAAGCTTTCTTT.